This T cell receptor (beta chain) was documented in a study of control samples from healthy donors and cancer patients (TCRdb year 2020). A remark on this clone: Its antigen is unknown. Within one base of it there is no much larger clone, and no base qualities were kept.

Taken from cysteine to phenylalanine, the CDR3 has 13 residues. Solely the CDR3 DNA is kept, with 39 bases framed from the first base. V loses 5 bases, J loses 3 bases, and the germline ends lie 10 bases apart. The germline V gene sets CDR1 to SGHVS and CDR2 to FQNEAQ. Preparation of the library involved the immunoSEQ multiplex PCR assay. TCRdb holds this immuneACCESS table with in-frame rearrangements only. Some clones are missing; in checked studies, unresolved V genes explain under half, and the rest has no known cause. The sample has about 76,000 clones on record, around nine tenths of them singletons. The ten largest account for 8% to 10% of the sample.

The origin of this receptor is a woman between 45 and 60 years old with colorectal cancer. The chain is assembled from TRBV7-8 and TRBJ1-1; the D gene cannot be resolved reliably. Sequencing was performed on PBMCs. The CDR3 reads CASSRNQDTEAFF. The DNA sequence is as follows: TGTGCCAGCAGCCGCAATCAGGACACTGAAGCTTTCTTT.